Below are 32 T cell receptor beta chains sequenced from a single sample in a study of shared clonotypes between healthy human individuals. Sequencing was performed with immunoSEQ multiplex PCR; in TCRdb, only in-frame clones are kept and a portion is missing. In the table there are about 2,500,000 clones, around 90% of which are singletons. The specimen sequenced was naive CD4+ T cells sorted from blood. Specified subset: CD45RA+ positively selected. Receptors were obtained from a young man in good health.

The chain has TRBV18 and TRBJ1-3; no firm D call. V shed 3 bases and J shed 1 base, with 10 bases lying between them. Germline V gives CDR1 KGHSH, CDR2 LQKENI. The CDR3 has 15 residues. In DNA, the CDR3 is TGTGCCAGCTCACCCCTCCCCGGGTCTGGAAACACCATATATTTT. It specifies CASSPLPGSGNTIYF.

The chain uses TRBV5-5 and TRBJ1-6; D not certain. V was pared by 0 bases and J by 0 bases, with 10 bases between. The germline CDR1 and CDR2 sequences are SGHKS and YYEKEE (reference sequence). The CDR3 covers 17 residues. This CDR3 is CASSLEVGSSYNSPLHF. In DNA, the CDR3 is TGTGCCAGCAGCTTGGAGGTGGGGAGCTCCTATAATTCACCCCTCCACTTT. The entire variable domain, with the rest obtained from reference TRBV5-5 and TRBJ1-6, is as follows: DAGVTQSPTHLIKTRGQQVTLRCSPISGHKSVSWYQQVLGQGPQFIFQYYEKEERGRGNFPDRFSARQFPNYSSELNVNALLLGDSALYLCASSLEVGSSYNSPLHFGNGTRLTVT.

The chain couples TRBV9 to TRBJ2-3; the match to TRBD2 covers 9 bases. Germline V gives CDR1 SGDLS, CDR2 YYNGEE. This CDR3 has 16 residues. After removal of 0 bases from V and 6 bases from J, the junction contained 8 bases not matched to a gene. The CDR3 is CASSVVATSGSDTQYF. In DNA form, the CDR3 reads TGTGCCAGCAGCGTAGTCGCAACTAGCGGGTCCGATACGCAGTATTTT.

The CDR3 DNA reads TGTGCCAGCAGCTTAAAGGGGGGCTCCTACAATGAGCAGTTCTTC. Translation: CASSLKGGSYNEQFF. The chain employs TRBV7-2 and TRBJ2-1, with D perhaps being TRBD1 or TRBD2 (6 bases each). The CDR3 spans 15 residues. Between the trimmed V and J ends, which lost 2 bases and 0 bases, there was a span of 8 bases. Germline CDR1 and CDR2: SGHTA and FQGNSA.

The chain joins TRBV30 to TRBJ2-1; D is possibly TRBD1 or TRBD2 (5 bases each). V was pared by 8 bases and J by 7 bases, with 12 bases between. The germline V gene encodes CDR1 GTSNPN and CDR2 SVGIG (reference sequence). The CDR3 has 11 residues. The CDR3 loop reads CAGEWGNEQFF. CDR3 bases: TGTGCCGGGGAGTGGGGGAATGAGCAGTTCTTC.

The rearrangement links TRBV27 to TRBJ1-6, with D possibly matching TRBD1 (5 bases). This CDR3 contains 15 residues. Germline values: CDR1 MNHEY, CDR2 SMNVEV (reference sequence). Trimming removed 3 bases from V and 8 bases from J, with 14 bases in between. The CDR3 protein is CASSFIRGKDSPLHF. The CDR3 DNA sequence: TGTGCCAGCAGTTTCATTAGGGGTAAGGATTCACCCCTCCACTTT.

The genes are TRBV9 and TRBJ2-6, with TRBD1 matching 10 bases. The CDR3 contains 19 residues. With V trimmed by 0 bases and J by 0 bases, 6 bases remained unmatched. In germline, CDR1 is SGDLS, CDR2 YYNGEE. CDR3 DNA: TGTGCCAGCAGCGTAGTCTCGGGACAGGGGAGCTCTGGGGCCAACGTCCTGACTTTC. This codes for CASSVVSGQGSSGANVLTF.

This rearrangement joins TRBV11-2 to TRBJ1-6; D is undetermined. Deletions cut 0 bases from V and 12 bases from J, with 6 bases between. CDR1 is SGHAT and CDR2 is FQNNGV in the germline V gene. The CDR3 loop spans 12 amino acids. The CDR3 is CASSLEGRPLHF. CDR3 bases: TGTGCCAGCAGCTTAGAAGGCCGACCCCTCCACTTT. The full variable domain, rest sourced from reference TRBV11-2 and TRBJ1-6, is EAGVAQSPRYKIIEKRQSVAFWCNPISGHATLYWYQQILGQGPKLLIQFQNNGVVDDSQLPKDRFSAERLKGVDSTLKIQPAKLEDSAVYLCASSLEGRPLHFGNGTRLTVT.

V gene TRBV9 combines with J gene TRBJ2-1; perhaps TRBD2 as D (5 bases). The germline gives CDR1 SGDLS, CDR2 YYNGEE. The CDR3 contains 12 residues. V lost 4 bases and J 15 bases, leaving 17 bases between the germline ends. The CDR3 spells CASSQPTRPPFF. The CDR3 nucleotides are TGTGCCAGCAGCCAACCAACTAGACCGCCGTTCTTC.

V gene TRBV14 combines with J gene TRBJ1-2, with D possibly being TRBD1 (5 bases). The CDR3 has 14 residues. V gave up 5 bases and J gave up 5 bases, with 15 bases separating them. Germline V gene data show CDR1 as SGHDN and CDR2 as FVKESK. Here the CDR3 reads CASSGGEGRYGYTF. The CDR3 DNA reads TGTGCCAGCAGCGGAGGTGAGGGGAGGTATGGCTACACCTTC.

The rearrangement joins TRBV2 to TRBJ2-3; 7 bases fit TRBD1. In germline, CDR1 is SNHLY, CDR2 FYNNEI. This CDR3 is 15 amino acids long. V trimming: 5 bases; J trimming: 4 bases; junction bases outside the gene matches: 9. The CDR3 loop is CASSPADRDADTQYF. Written as DNA, the CDR3 is TGTGCCAGCAGTCCAGCCGACAGGGACGCAGATACGCAGTATTTT.

This chain uses TRBV4-3 with TRBJ1-6; 7 positions match TRBD1. The CDR3 has 18 residues. With 0 bases clipped from V and 7 bases from J, the junction kept 12 bases outside the gene matches. The V gene's germline CDR1 is LGHNA and CDR2 YSLEER. CDR3 residues: CASSQERSGQHRNSPLHF. The DNA for the CDR3 is TGCGCCAGCAGCCAAGAAAGGTCGGGACAGCATAGGAATTCACCCCTCCACTTT.

This chain connects TRBV7-2 to TRBJ2-7, with 8 positions matching TRBD2. V dropped 6 bases and J dropped 2; count of bases not matched to a gene: 12. This CDR3 is 16 amino acids long. Germline V gene data show CDR1 as SGHTA and CDR2 as FQGNSA. CDR3 region: CASRPFSGGRPYEQYF. The CDR3 DNA reads as TGTGCCAGCAGACCCTTTAGTGGCGGGAGGCCCTACGAGCAGTACTTC.

The CDR3 bases are TGTGCCAGCAGCTTAATAAACCACGAGCAGTACTTC. This encodes CASSLINHEQYF. The V call is TRBV7-9, the J call TRBJ2-7; no definite D call. Germline V lookup: CDR1 SEHNR, CDR2 FQNEAQ (reference sequence). Trimming removed 2 bases at V and 5 bases at J, with 7 bases between. This CDR3 has 12 residues.

The chain combines TRBV19 with TRBJ1-2, with 9 bases identical to TRBD1. The germline gives CDR1 LNHDA, CDR2 SQIVND (reference sequence). This CDR3 has 20 residues. The V segment lost 6 bases and the J segment 3 bases; nucleotides outside the gene matches: 23. The DNA of the CDR3 is TGTGCCAGTAGCATACTACCTTCTTCGCCGGGACAGGGAGGGGACTATGGCTACACCTTC. Encoded protein: CASSILPSSPGQGGDYGYTF.

V is TRBV5-6 and J is TRBJ2-2, with D perhaps TRBD2 (5 bases). The germline gives CDR1 SGHDT, CDR2 YYEEEE. This CDR3 region has 15 residues. Trimming stripped 0 bases from V and 3 bases from J, with 9 bases between. DNA of the CDR3: TGTGCCAGCAGCTTGGGGTACGGGGACACCGGGGAGCTGTTTTTT. This codes for CASSLGYGDTGELFF.

The J gene is TRBJ1-6, the V gene TRBV5-1, with TRBD1 as a possible D gene (5 bases). V lost 4 bases to trimming and J lost 1 base, with 15 bases between them. In germline, CDR1 is SGHRS, CDR2 YFSETQ. The CDR3 covers 17 residues. The CDR3 sequence: CASSTSGEGSYNSPLHF. CDR3 DNA: TGCGCCAGCAGCACCTCAGGAGAGGGGTCCTATAATTCACCCCTCCACTTT. Full variable domain (rest looked up from reference TRBV5-1 and TRBJ1-6): KAGVTQTPRYLIKTRGQQVTLSCSPISGHRSVSWYQQTPGQGLQFLFEYFSETQRNKGNFPGRFSGRQFSNSRSEMNVSTLELGDSALYLCASSTSGEGSYNSPLHFGNGTRLTVT.

The CDR3 is CASSVSGQLNTEAFF. CDR3 bases: TGTGCCAGCAGCGTCTCCGGACAGCTGAACACTGAAGCTTTCTTT. The rearrangement links TRBV9 to TRBJ1-1, with a weak D call TRBD1 (6 bases). CDR1 is SGDLS and CDR2 is YYNGEE in the germline V gene. The V and J ends lost 2 bases and 0 bases respectively, with 11 bases between them. This CDR3 is built from 15 residues.

The J gene is TRBJ2-5, the V gene TRBV6-5; weak D call: TRBD2 (6 bases). Germline V lookup: CDR1 MNHEY, CDR2 SVGAGI. The CDR3 consists of 13 residues. V was trimmed by 4 bases and J by 2 bases, leaving 8 bases between them. CDR3 sequence (DNA): TGTGCCAGCAGTTTTGCGGGACAAGAGACCCAGTACTTC. Protein: CASSFAGQETQYF.

This clone was observed once. This sample includes further DNA sequences coding for the same CDR3. This chain uses TRBV9 with TRBJ2-5; perhaps TRBD2 as D (6 bases). Germline V gives CDR1 SGDLS, CDR2 YYNGEE. This CDR3 comprises 14 residues. Trimming shortened V by 0 bases and J by 5 bases, and 11 bases separated the two germline ends. This CDR3 is CASSVAPGRETQYF. The CDR3 DNA follows: TGTGCCAGCAGCGTAGCTCCGGGGAGGGAGACCCAGTACTTC. Based on the CDR3 plus reference TRBV9 and TRBJ2-5, the full variable domain is DSGVTQTPKHLITATGQRVTLRCSPRSGDLSVYWYQQSLDQGLQFLIQYYNGEERAKGNILERFSAQQFPDLHSELNLSSLELGDSALYFCASSVAPGRETQYFGPGTRLLVL.

This chain connects TRBV7-9 to TRBJ2-3; the D gene is possibly TRBD1 (5 bases). V shed 0 bases and J shed 2 bases, with 15 bases lying between them. The germline CDR1 and CDR2 sequences are SEHNR and FQNEAQ (reference sequence). This CDR3 has 17 amino acids. CDR3 DNA: TGTGCCAGCAGCTTAGCGGTAGGGGTCGGTTTCACAGATACGCAGTATTTT. Encoded protein: CASSLAVGVGFTDTQYF. Together with reference TRBV7-9 and TRBJ2-3, the CDR3 gives the full variable domain: DTGVSQNPRHKITKRGQNVTFRCDPISEHNRLYWYRQTLGQGPEFLTYFQNEAQLEKSRLLSDRFSAERPKGSFSTLEIQRTEQGDSAMYLCASSLAVGVGFTDTQYFGPGTRLTVL.

The V gene is TRBV5-5, the J gene TRBJ2-7, with D unresolved. This CDR3 has 13 residues. Germline assignment: CDR1 SGHKS and CDR2 YYEKEE (reference sequence). The V end lost 4 bases, the J end lost 6 bases, and 14 bases lay between the germline ends. CDR3 DNA: TGTGCCAGCAGCCCGGGTTGGGGTTCCGAGCAGTACTTC. This codes for CASSPGWGSEQYF.

This chain connects TRBV6-4 to TRBJ2-5; 12 nucleotides agree with TRBD2. The CDR3 length is 16 residues. Trimming at V came to 4 bases and at J to 0 bases, leaving 3 bases not matched to a gene. Germline V gene data show CDR1 as MRHNA and CDR2 as SNTAGT. The CDR3 DNA sequence: TGTGCCAGCAGTGGGCTAGCGGGAGGGGACCAAGAGACCCAGTACTTC. Protein sequence: CASSGLAGGDQETQYF.

V is TRBV30 and J is TRBJ2-7, with D maybe TRBD2 (5 bases). Per germline, CDR1 GTSNPN and CDR2 SVGIG (reference sequence). CDR3 length: 13 amino acids. V was pared by 5 bases and J by 10 bases, with 21 bases between. CDR3 sequence (DNA): TGTGCCTGGGACGACATGCGGACGGGGTTACAGTACTTC. It encodes CAWDDMRTGLQYF.

The gene calls are TRBV2 and TRBJ2-1, with TRBD1 identical over 7 bases. The V gene's germline CDR1 is SNHLY and CDR2 FYNNEI. V shed 7 bases, J shed 10 bases, and the junction held 4 bases outside the gene matches. There are 11 residues in the CDR3. CDR3 nucleotides: TGTGCCAGCAAAGTACAGGGGGAGCAGTTCTTC. Translated: CASKVQGEQFF.

The rearrangement links TRBV7-6 to TRBJ1-6, with a possible D match to TRBD1 (5 bases). V lost 5 bases to trimming and J lost 7 bases, with 12 bases between them. This CDR3 is built from 14 residues. Germline V gene data show CDR1 as SGHVS and CDR2 as FNYEAQ. The chain's CDR3 is CASSPRDGNSPLHF. The CDR3 nucleotides are TGTGCCAGCAGCCCTCGGGACGGGAATTCACCCCTCCACTTT.

DNA of the CDR3: TGTGCCTGGACCGTCCTGACTGGAAACACCATATATTTT. Protein: CAWTVLTGNTIYF. The V call is TRBV30, the J call TRBJ1-3; D is uncertain. This CDR3 comprises 13 residues. CDR1 is GTSNPN and CDR2 is SVGIG in the germline V gene (reference sequence). Trimming cost V 4 bases and J 2 bases, with 9 bases left between them.

The CDR3 spells CASSRGEGGRTF. CDR3 nucleotides: TGTGCCAGCAGTAGGGGGGAAGGAGGTCGCACCTTC. J is TRBJ1-2 and V is TRBV6-5; weak D call: TRBD1 (6 bases). V lost 5 bases to trimming and J lost 13 bases, with 17 bases between them. The length of the CDR3 is 12 residues. CDR1 is MNHEY, CDR2 SVGAGI, per germline.

This chain links TRBV29-1 with TRBJ2-7; 8 nucleotides align to TRBD1. The CDR3 is 13 amino acids. The V gene's germline CDR1 is SQVTM and CDR2 ANQGSEA. With 7 bases clipped from V and 2 bases from J, the junction kept 7 bases outside the gene matches. CDR3 sequence reads: CSGTGGTTYEQYF. CDR3 coding DNA: TGCAGCGGTACAGGGGGAACTACCTACGAGCAGTACTTC.

The genes are TRBV7-9 and TRBJ1-6, with 7 bases identical to TRBD1. With 2 bases clipped from V and 10 bases from J, the junction kept 14 bases outside the gene matches. The germline V gene has CDR1 SEHNR and CDR2 FQNEAQ (reference sequence). The CDR3 totals 17 residues. CDR3 coding DNA: TGTGCCAGCAGCTTACTTCTACCGGGACAGTTTCAATCACCCCTCCACTTT. Residues: CASSLLLPGQFQSPLHF.

The genes are TRBV6-1 and TRBJ2-7; D is unresolved. The CDR3 is made up of 12 amino acids. V lost 2 bases and J lost 5, with 7 bases in between. The germline CDR1 and CDR2 sequences are MNHNS and SASEGT. The chain's CDR3 is CASSEYFHEQYF. DNA of the CDR3: TGTGCCAGCAGTGAATATTTCCACGAGCAGTACTTC.

The chain employs TRBV7-2 and TRBJ2-3; 7 positions match TRBD1. Germline V gene data show CDR1 as SGHTA and CDR2 as FQGNSA. There are 14 residues in the CDR3. V dropped 1 base and J dropped 8; count of bases not matched to a gene: 6. Written as DNA, the CDR3 is TGTGCCAGCAGCTTAGAGGGGGCGGCGGGTACGCAGTATTTT. Translating it yields CASSLEGAAGTQYF. Variable domain in full (rest from reference TRBV7-2 and TRBJ2-3): GAGVSQSPSNKVTEKGKDVELRCDPISGHTALYWYRQSLGQGLEFLIYFQGNSAPDKSGLPSDRFSAERTGGSVSTLTIQRTQQEDSAVYLCASSLEGAAGTQYFGPGTRLTVL.